One and the same sample provided the 19 T cell receptor beta chains below, sequenced in a study of T cell clonality in common variable immunodeficiency. The data were produced by immunoSEQ multiplex PCR, yet TCRdb's version contains in-frame clones alone and is incomplete. This set yields around 7,100 clones and no singletons; the top ten hold around 5.4%. Their specific antigens are unknown. Study-wide points: Reportedly, TCR beta sequences from common variable immunodeficiency showed fewer deletions and N-nucleotide insertions.

Sample: peripheral blood mononuclear cells. These receptors all stem from a human donor with common variable immunodeficiency.

As to this clone: The read terminates 3 residues ahead of where the CDR3 ends, so the germline J gene completes it. Other DNA sequences in this specimen translate into the identical CDR3. This chain uses TRBV19 with TRBJ1-6; TRBD1 agrees at 10 bases. Germline CDR1 is LNHDA and CDR2 is SQIVND (reference sequence). CDR3 length: 15 residues. J gave up 10 bases and V 4 bases, and 7 bases lay outside the gene matches. CDR3: CASSTKTGGTSPLHF. CDR3 DNA (partial): TGTGCCAGTAGTACAAAGACAGGGGGCACGTCACCC.

By sample fraction, this clone is medium-sized (0.01 to 0.1%). Sequencing ends 3 residues short of the CDR3 end; the germline J gene provides the rest. The V call is TRBV14, the J call TRBJ1-1; D call uncertain. Per germline, CDR1 SGHDN and CDR2 FVKESK. The ends were cut back, 1 base at V and 6 bases at J, with 15 bases in the middle. This CDR3 is built from 15 residues. The sequenced CDR3 bases are TGTGCCAGCAGCCAAGCTTTTTTATCCGGGGCTGAA. Encoded protein: CASSQAFLSGAE. The full-length CDR3 reads as CASSQAFLSGAEAFF.

In its sample, this clone was seen a few times. The read gets to within 3 residues of the CDR3 end, and the germline J gene fills in the rest. The chain links TRBV19 to TRBJ1-2; TRBD1 agrees at 7 bases. The junction had 6 bases not matched to a gene; V was cut back by 4 bases and J by 4 bases. Germline V gene lookup returns CDR1 LNHDA and CDR2 SQIVND (reference sequence). The CDR3 runs 14 residues. CDR3 DNA, as far as it was read: TGTGCCAGTAGTACCGGACAGGTCAGCTATGGC. Translated, it gives CASSTGQVSYG. The complete CDR3 sequence is CASSTGQVSYGYTF.

On this clone: The read comes to an end 3 residues before the CDR3 does, leaving the germline J gene to fill in the end. This chain links TRBV7-2 with TRBJ2-7; 10 nucleotides line up with TRBD2. Germline CDR1 and CDR2: SGHTA and FQGNSA. The length of the CDR3 is 15 residues. V trimming: 1 base; J trimming: 3 bases; junction bases outside the gene matches: 3. The sequenced CDR3 bases are TGTGCCAGCAGCTTAGGTACTAGCGGGATCTACGAG. Its protein is CASSLGTSGIYE. The whole CDR3 region reads CASSLGTSGIYEQYF.

To note about this clone: The CDR3 end is not reached by the read, which stops 3 residues before it; the germline J gene fills it in. The J gene is TRBJ2-7, the V gene TRBV18; 11 nucleotides agree with TRBD2. With V trimmed by 3 bases and J by 3 bases, 4 bases remained unmatched. The CDR3 is 15 amino acids. CDR1 and CDR2 (germline): KGHSH, LQKENI. CDR3 residues: CASSPGLAELYEQYF. Partial CDR3 DNA: TGTGCCAGCTCACCGGGACTAGCGGAACTCTACGAG.

This clone was observed a few times. The read halts 3 residues ahead of the CDR3 end, with the missing end drawn from the germline J gene. The chain links TRBV6-2 or TRBV6-3 to TRBJ2-1; 10 positions match TRBD1. V was clipped by 10 bases and J by 7 bases; unmatched bases: 10. The CDR3 is 14 amino acids. In germline, CDR1 is MNHEY, CDR2 SVGEGT. The CDR3 here is CATFGRTGGNEQFF. The sequenced CDR3 bases are TGTGCCACCTTCGGACGGACAGGGGGGAATGAG.

This clone was detected a few times. The CDR3 end is not reached by the read, which stops 3 residues before it; the germline J gene fills it in. V and J are TRBV7-9 and TRBJ1-2, with D uncertain. The CDR3 length is 13 residues. Germline V gene sequence: CDR1 SEHNR, CDR2 FQNEAQ (reference sequence). Here the CDR3 reads CASSPVVTDGYTF. The sequenced CDR3 bases are TGTGCCAGCAGCCCAGTGGTCACAGACGGC.

For this clone: The read ends 3 residues early relative to the CDR3; the germline J gene fills the gap. The chain is built from TRBV18 and TRBJ2-6, with D unresolved. The CDR3 runs to 18 residues. V was trimmed by 3 bases and J by 1 base, leaving 16 bases between them. Germline CDR1 is KGHSH and CDR2 is LQKENI. The covered CDR3 bases are TGTGCCAGCTCACCGCTGAAAATGACAAATTCTGGGGCCAACGTC. The encoded protein is CASSPLKMTNSGANV. The entire CDR3 is CASSPLKMTNSGANVLTF.

This clone was recorded a few times. Incomplete CDR3 DNA: TGTGCCAGTAGTTCTTTAGCGGGAGGTGGTATT. Protein sequence: CASSSLAGGGI. From start to end, the CDR3 is CASSSLAGGGIQYF. The chain links TRBV19 to TRBJ2-4, with TRBD2 matching over 10 bases. The sequence runs out 3 residues before the end of the CDR3; the remainder is reconstructed from the germline J gene. Germline lookup yields CDR1 LNHDA and CDR2 SQIVND (reference sequence). The CDR3 consists of 14 residues.

This clone was observed a handful of times. Read sequence stops 3 residues before the CDR3 end, and the germline J gene provides the missing end. The V and J genes are TRBV30 and TRBJ2-3; no clear D gene. The germline V gene encodes CDR1 GTSNPN and CDR2 SVGIG (reference sequence). Trimming pared 4 bases from V and 1 base from J, leaving 9 bases between. The CDR3 is made up of 13 amino acids. The CDR3 protein is CAWIANRTDTQYF. The CDR3 bases that were read are TGTGCCTGGATAGCAAACCGCACAGATACG.

The CDR3 protein is CASSTSGTYEQYF. CDR3 DNA (partial): TGTGCCAGCAGCACCTCAGGAACCTACGAG. V usage is TRBV7-9 and J usage is TRBJ2-7, with no clear D. The read gets to within 3 residues of the CDR3 end, and the germline J gene fills in the rest. The CDR3 runs to 13 residues. Trimming took off 5 bases at V and 2 bases at J, with 10 bases between the two ends. Germline-derived CDR1 and CDR2 are SEHNR and FQNEAQ (reference sequence). Full variable domain (remainder filled in from reference TRBV7-9 and TRBJ2-7): DTGVSQNPRHKITKRGQNVTFRCDPISEHNRLYWYRQTLGQGPEFLTYFQNEAQLEKSRLLSDRFSAERPKGSFSTLEIQRTEQGDSAMYLCASSTSGTYEQYFGPGTRLTVT.

A few counts support this clone. The CDR3 end lies 3 residues beyond the end of the read and is filled in from the germline J gene. The chain employs TRBV7-9 and TRBJ1-1; D remains ambiguous. From germline, CDR1 is SEHNR and CDR2 FQNEAQ (reference sequence). CDR3 length: 14 amino acids. V gave up 5 bases and J gave up 6 bases, with 16 bases separating them. CDR3 DNA (partial): TGTGCCAGCAGCGAGATAGAAGGGTACCCTGAA. Translating it yields CASSEIEGYPE. The full CDR3 reads CASSEIEGYPEAFF.

This clone turned up a few times. With the read ending 3 residues before the CDR3 end, the germline J gene is used to fill in that end. This rearrangement joins TRBV7-9 to TRBJ1-1, with D maybe TRBD1 (6 bases). This CDR3 is 14 amino acids long. The germline gives CDR1 SEHNR, CDR2 FQNEAQ (reference sequence). The V end was cut by 5 bases, the J end by 5 bases, with 15 bases between. The CDR3 here is CASSQDSGGTEAFF. CDR3 bases read: TGTGCCAGCAGCCAGGACAGCGGGGGGACTGAA. The complete variable domain, with remaining parts taken from reference TRBV7-9 and TRBJ1-1, reads DTGVSQNPRHKITKRGQNVTFRCDPISEHNRLYWYRQTLGQGPEFLTYFQNEAQLEKSRLLSDRFSAERPKGSFSTLEIQRTEQGDSAMYLCASSQDSGGTEAFFGQGTRLTVV.

Only a few counts were recorded for this clone. Coverage ceases 3 residues before the CDR3 finishes, and the germline J gene fills in the end. The genes are TRBV7-2 and TRBJ2-7; no clear D gene. The CDR3 extends over 13 amino acids. V was cut by 5 bases and J by 4 bases, with 12 bases left in between. Per the germline V gene, CDR1 is SGHTA and CDR2 is FQGNSA. The CDR3 loop is CASSQGPSYEQYF. The CDR3 bases that were read are TGTGCCAGCAGCCAAGGGCCGTCATACGAG.

This clone appeared a few times. The observed sequence ends 3 residues before the CDR3 terminus, with the missing tail filled in from the germline J gene. The chain couples TRBV19 to TRBJ2-2, with D possibly being TRBD2 (5 bases). The CDR3 spans 15 residues. V was trimmed by 5 bases and J by 2 bases, leaving 12 bases between them. Germline CDR1 and CDR2: LNHDA and SQIVND (reference sequence). The covered CDR3 bases are TGTGCCAGTAGTCCCCACCGGGGAAACACCGGGGAG. Translated: CASSPHRGNTGE. The whole CDR3 is CASSPHRGNTGELFF.

For this clone: The read ends 3 residues shy of where the CDR3 ends; the end is completed using the germline J gene. J is TRBJ1-5 and V is TRBV19, with a possible D match to TRBD1 (6 bases). V dropped 9 bases and J dropped 0 bases, with 24 bases sitting between them. CDR1 is LNHDA and CDR2 is SQIVND in the germline V gene (reference sequence). The CDR3 length is 18 residues. CDR3 sequence reads: CASSPGQGRVNSNQPQHF. CDR3 DNA, as far as it was read: TGTGCCAGCTCGCCCGGGCAGGGGAGGGTCAATAGCAATCAGCCC.

This clone is termed medium-sized. The read stops 3 residues short of the end of the CDR3; the missing end is completed from the germline J gene. The chain links TRBV20-1 to TRBJ1-1; 8 nucleotides align to TRBD1. Germline trimming cut 3 bases from V and 5 bases from J; bases unmatched to any gene: 2. Germline CDR1 and CDR2: DFQATT and SNEGSKA (reference sequence). The CDR3 contains 12 residues. The sequenced CDR3 bases are TGCAGTGCTAGGGACAGGGTGACTGAA. This gives the protein CSARDRVTE. The full CDR3 reads CSARDRVTEAFF.

For this clone: The read finishes 3 residues shy of the CDR3 end, and the germline J gene is used to complete it. This sequence joins TRBV7-9 and TRBJ2-3; D possibly corresponds to TRBD1 (6 bases). Germline V gene lookup returns CDR1 SEHNR and CDR2 FQNEAQ (reference sequence). Trimming left V 5 bases short and J 3 bases short, with 15 bases between. The length of the CDR3 is 15 residues. The sequenced CDR3 bases are TGTGCCAGCAGCCCCATCCGAGGGGGAACAGATACG. Translated: CASSPIRGGTDT. The whole CDR3 sequence is CASSPIRGGTDTQYF. The whole variable domain, remainder taken from reference TRBV7-9 and TRBJ2-3, is DTGVSQNPRHKITKRGQNVTFRCDPISEHNRLYWYRQTLGQGPEFLTYFQNEAQLEKSRLLSDRFSAERPKGSFSTLEIQRTEQGDSAMYLCASSPIRGGTDTQYFGPGTRLTVL.

This clone was seen only a few times. The read is 3 residues too short to cover the CDR3 end, so that end is filled in from the germline J gene. V usage is TRBV7-2 and J usage is TRBJ2-7; a weak D match, TRBD1 (6 bases). Trimming stripped 3 bases from V and 2 bases from J, with 11 bases between. The CDR3 covers 14 residues. Germline values: CDR1 SGHTA, CDR2 FQGNSA. The part of the CDR3 DNA that was read is TGTGCCAGCAGCTTCCCGGGACATACCTACGAG. Its translation is CASSFPGHTYE. In full, the CDR3 is CASSFPGHTYEQYF.